The rows below give T cell receptor beta chains drawn from one sample of a study of blood T cell repertoires in COVID-19. Profiled with immunoSEQ multiplex PCR; TCRdb holds only in-frame clones, not every one. The sample consists of around 230,000 clones, roughly 80% of them appearing once. Input material: peripheral blood. The receptors originated from a woman at least 80 years old with acute or convalescent COVID-19. CDR3s include the opening cysteine and the closing phenylalanine or tryptophan. Fields, in order: V gene, J gene, D gene, clone size, CDR3 DNA, CDR3 protein. D genes are given only for firm matches. Only part of the rows carry a size: once, few, many, or a class if the clone is expanded.

TRBV3-1/TRBV3-2	TRBJ1-2	.	.	TGTGCCAGCAGCCATGGGGGGAAGGGAAACTATGGCTACACCTTC	CASSHGGKGNYGYTF
TRBV19	TRBJ1-1	.	.	TGTGCCAGTAGCTCAGGGTTGACTGAAGCTTTCTTT	CASSSGLTEAFF
TRBV12-5	TRBJ1-5	TRBD1	few	TGTGCTAGTGGTTTGTGGGACAGCCGCAATCAGCCCCAGCATTTT	CASGLWDSRNQPQHF
TRBV11-2	TRBJ2-7	TRBD2	.	TGTGCCAGCAGCTTAGATCTTACGGGGGGAGAGCAGTACTTC	CASSLDLTGGEQYF
TRBV19	TRBJ1-2	TRBD1	.	TGTGCCAGTAGCGACAGGGGAAGAAACTATGGCTACACCTTC	CASSDRGRNYGYTF
TRBV24-1	TRBJ2-1	TRBD2	.	TGTGCCACCAGTGATGGGACTAGCGGGGGGGGTTACAATGAGCAGTTCTTC	CATSDGTSGGGYNEQFF
TRBV5-1	TRBJ2-5	TRBD2	.	TGCGCCAGCAGCTTGCCCTTAGCGGGGGGGCATGAGACCCAGTACTTC	CASSLPLAGGHETQYF
TRBV3-1/TRBV3-2	TRBJ2-7	.	.	TGTGCCAGCAGCCAAATAGTCTCAGGGAGGTCCTACGAGCAGTACTTC	CASSQIVSGRSYEQYF
TRBV28	TRBJ2-2	TRBD2	.	TGTGCCAGCAGGTTTAGCGGGGGGGACACCGGGGAGCTGTTTTTT	CASRFSGGDTGELFF
TRBV11-1	TRBJ1-6	.	few	TGTGCCAGCAGCCAAGACAGATTTTCACCCCTCCACTTT	CASSQDRFSPLHF
TRBV7-2	TRBJ1-1	TRBD1	.	TGTGCCAGCAGCCCGCGAGGGGACAGGGGGAACACTGAAGCTTTCTTT	CASSPRGDRGNTEAFF
TRBV27	TRBJ1-6	.	.	TGTGCCAGCCGGCCCAGGTTCAGGGTCCCTAATTCACCCCTCCACTTT	CASRPRFRVPNSPLHF
TRBV15	TRBJ2-2	.	.	TGTGCCACCAGCAGAGTGCAGGGCATGGACACCGGGGAGCTGTTTTTT	CATSRVQGMDTGELFF
TRBV18	TRBJ1-2	.	.	TGTGCCAGCTCACCAGGCAGGGAGGCTGGCTACACCTTC	CASSPGREAGYTF
TRBV9	TRBJ1-5	.	.	TGTGCCAGCAGCGTACCAGGGAAGCGACGATATAGCAATCAGCCCCAGCATTTT	CASSVPGKRRYSNQPQHF
TRBV7-9	TRBJ1-4	TRBD1	.	TGTGCCAGCACCCTTGGGACAGTTGATAATGAAAAACTGTTTTTT	CASTLGTVDNEKLFF
TRBV15	TRBJ2-7	TRBD1	.	TGTGCCACCAGCAGCGGGACAGTCCCCTACGAGCAGTACTTC	CATSSGTVPYEQYF
TRBV10-3	TRBJ2-2	.	.	TGTGCCATCAGTGAGTCGTCAGCGAACACCGGGGAGCTGTTTTTT	CAISESSANTGELFF
TRBV7-9	TRBJ2-2	.	.	TGTGCCAGCAGCTTAGGGTACCCCACTCAAGGGGGGAACACCGGGGAGCTGTTTTTT	CASSLGYPTQGGNTGELFF
TRBV24-1	TRBJ2-1	.	.	TGTGCCACCAACCAGGGTTACCGCGGTGAGCAGTTCTTC	CATNQGYRGEQFF
TRBV5-4	TRBJ1-5	.	.	TGTGCCAGCAGCTTGGGGGGGGGTCAGCCCCAGCATTTT	CASSLGGGQPQHF
TRBV7-9	TRBJ1-2	TRBD1	.	TGTGCCAGCAGCTTTCACTCAGGGGGCGCGGGGAGGAATGGCTACACCTTC	CASSFHSGGAGRNGYTF
TRBV6-4	TRBJ2-1	TRBD2	once	TGTGCCAGCAGTGACTCCGGCGGGGGGTCCCTCAATGAGCAGTTCTTC	CASSDSGGGSLNEQFF
TRBV7-9	TRBJ2-1	.	.	TGTGCCAGCAGTTCATGGACCGGGAGCTCCTACAATGAGCAGTTCTTC	CASSSWTGSSYNEQFF
TRBV28	TRBJ1-5	TRBD1	few	TGTGCCAGCAGCTTCAGTGACAGGGTCAATCAGCCCCAGCATTTT	CASSFSDRVNQPQHF
TRBV11-2	TRBJ2-7	TRBD1	.	TGTGCCAGCAGCTTCCCCGGGACAGCATCCTACGAGCAGTACTTC	CASSFPGTASYEQYF
TRBV15	TRBJ1-3	.	.	TGTGCCACCAGCAGAGATCCCGGGAGTGGAAACACCATATATTTT	CATSRDPGSGNTIYF
TRBV19	TRBJ1-5	TRBD1	.	TGTGCCAGTAGTATGCAATCCGGGACAGGGTTCAATCAGCCCCAGCATTTT	CASSMQSGTGFNQPQHF
TRBV2	TRBJ1-2	.	.	TGTGCCAGCAGTACGTCAGGGAGGCATGGCTACACCTTC	CASSTSGRHGYTF
TRBV7-9	TRBJ2-3	TRBD1	.	TGTGCCAGCAGCTTAGTCAACAGGGGGCGACTCCCTAGCACAGATACGCAGTATTTT	CASSLVNRGRLPSTDTQYF
TRBV3-1/TRBV3-2	TRBJ2-7	.	.	TGTGCCAGCAGCCAAGCTGGCGGAAGCAGACCCGGGCAGTACTTC	CASSQAGGSRPGQYF
TRBV3-1/TRBV3-2	TRBJ1-3	.	.	TGTGCCAGCAGCCAAGAAAGAACCGACAGGCAGGGCTCTGGAAACACCATATATTTT	CASSQERTDRQGSGNTIYF
TRBV2	TRBJ1-1	.	.	TGTGCCAGCAGTATTACAGGGCCGAACACTGAAGCTTTCTTT	CASSITGPNTEAFF
TRBV2	TRBJ2-5	TRBD2	.	TGTGCCAGCAGTGAAGAGGTGGCTAGCGGGGGACGGATGGGAGAGACCCAGTACTTC	CASSEEVASGGRMGETQYF
TRBV5-4	TRBJ1-1	TRBD1	once	TGTGCCAGCAGTACAGGGGGCCCGAACACTGAAGCTTTCTTT	CASSTGGPNTEAFF
TRBV7-2	TRBJ2-1	TRBD1	.	TGTGCCAGCAGCAAAGACAGGGGGATTTACAATGAGCAGTTCTTC	CASSKDRGIYNEQFF
TRBV7-7	TRBJ2-5	.	.	TGTGCCGCCGGGGAGGCAGGACAAGAGACCCAGTACTTC	CAAGEAGQETQYF
TRBV7-2	TRBJ1-2	.	once	TGTGCCAGCAGCTTAGAGGGAGGGCCGACTGGCGGCTACACCTTC	CASSLEGGPTGGYTF
TRBV19	TRBJ1-1	.	.	TGTGCCAGTAGTATCCAGGCCGGGAACACTGAAGCTTTCTTT	CASSIQAGNTEAFF